This T cell receptor (beta chain) originates from a study of blood T cell repertoires in COVID-19. Study details: Specimens from acute and convalescent COVID-19 originated in the United States, Italy and Spain. From T cells, B-cell-depleted T cells, or PBMCs came the material, which was cDNA or gDNA.

This clone was detected only once. At the DNA level, this CDR3 is encoded by other sequences in the same sample as well. V shed 4 bases and J 3 bases; nucleotides not matched to a gene: 3. This CDR3 comprises 14 residues. CDR1 SGHRS and CDR2 YFSETQ come from the germline V gene. The authors' processing: Estimation of nucleated cell counts was performed using reference gene primer amplification. Sequenced by immunoSEQ multiplex PCR; TCRdb stores in-frame clones only, minus some. Clone size and the V and J calls come from that table; the DNA yielded D and trimming. In the table there are some 250,000 clones, about 80% of which are singletons.

The sequence was obtained from a woman over 75 with acute or convalescent COVID-19. The sequencing sample was made of peripheral blood. This chain connects TRBV5-1 to TRBJ1-3; 8 bases align to TRBD1. CDR3: CASSPGTGGNTIYF. The CDR3 DNA reads as TGCGCCAGCAGCCCGGGGACAGGTGGAAACACCATATATTTT.